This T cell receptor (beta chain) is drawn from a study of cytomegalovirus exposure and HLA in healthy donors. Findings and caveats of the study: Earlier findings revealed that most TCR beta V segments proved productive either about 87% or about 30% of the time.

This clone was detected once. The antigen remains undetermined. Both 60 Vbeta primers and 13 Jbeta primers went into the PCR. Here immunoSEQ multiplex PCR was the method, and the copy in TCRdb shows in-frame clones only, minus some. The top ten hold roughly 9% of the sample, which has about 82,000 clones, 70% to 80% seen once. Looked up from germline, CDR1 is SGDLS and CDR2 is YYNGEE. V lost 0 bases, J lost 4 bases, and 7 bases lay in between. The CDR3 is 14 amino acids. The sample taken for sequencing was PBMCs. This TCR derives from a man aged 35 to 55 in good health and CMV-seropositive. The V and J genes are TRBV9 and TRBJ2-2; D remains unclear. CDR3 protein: CASSVVLGTGELFF. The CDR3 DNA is TGTGCCAGCAGCGTAGTCCTAGGCACCGGGGAGCTGTTTTTT.